The present entry profiles one T cell receptor (beta chain) with its context. It has no known antigen specificity. Inclusive of the bounding cysteine and phenylalanine, the CDR3 is 12 residues long. A DNA sequence was not provided. CDR1 and CDR2 (GTSNPN, SVGIG) derive from the germline V gene (reference sequence). The instrument given in TCRdb is Illumina HiSeq 2000. TCR beta cDNA libraries were prepared using 5'RACE template switching, which introduced a universal primer site and unique molecular identifiers. cDNA synthesis was primed from the TCR beta constant segment and was followed by two successive PCR amplification steps. The paper's processing steps were these. MIGEC handled demultiplexing of the reads and grouping by UMI, while MiTCR was used to assemble and quantify clonotypes. To remove erroneous sequences, TCR cDNA sequences were retained only when supported by two or more reads. Downstream repertoire analysis used the tcR package, and clonotypes were matched across fractions by CDR3 nucleotide sequence plus V segment. Antigen specificity was annotated against VDJdb with VDJmatch, allowing one amino acid substitution in CDR3. TCRdb reprocessed the reads, and each CDR3 protein sequence is entered once, without DNA. These V and J calls derive from TCRdb rather than the authors' analysis. The table for this sample lists 130,000 to 150,000 distinct CDR3 sequences. The ten largest clones add up to 9% to 15% of the sample.

This entry belongs to a study of T cells expressing NK-cell markers (dated by TCRdb to about 2020). Some background on the complete study: Three sorted T-cell subsets (CD3+CD56+NKG2C+, CD3+CD56+NKG2C- and CD3+CD56-NKG2C+) from about 8 donors had their TCR beta-chain repertoires profiled. Of the eight sequenced donors, seven were found to be HCMV-seropositive and one was found to be HCMV-seronegative. The study sequenced eight donors, all healthy volunteers chosen at random: three men and five women. Libraries were sequenced as 2 x 150 bp reads on Illumina HiSeq 2000/2500, MiSeq or NextSeq. General conclusions and limits of the study: Those dominant clonotypes were again the most abundant among CD3+CD56-NKG2C+ cells in a few donors, at 28.3-60.1%. Whether the expanded NKG2C-expressing T cell clones were specific for HCMV antigens was left unclear. In six donors, the dominant CD3+CD56+NKG2C+ clonotypes ranked among the top 10 CD8+ clonotypes, making up about 1.0-7.5% of CD8+ T cells.

To determine HCMV serostatus, a commercial ELISA kit was used to detect HCMV-specific IgG in serum. Peripheral blood mononuclear cells were isolated from blood by Ficoll density gradient centrifugation. Sequencing was done on a sample of blood T cells: a sorted CD56 or NKG2C T cell subset, CD4+ or CD8+ T cells, or bulk PBMC T cells (not recorded which). This clonotype was obtained from a man younger than 30 in good health. Donor details come from another sample of the same person, matched by shared clones. Recombination linked TRBV30 to TRBJ2-1; TCRdb gives TRBD2 as the D gene, but with no DNA this cannot be confirmed. CDR3 reads: CAWTSGSPEQFF.